This T cell receptor (beta chain) was observed in a study of cytomegalovirus exposure and HLA in healthy donors. Study-wide points: Several of the most significant clusters appeared linked to common viral pathogens, based on a later analysis. Later on, an analysis tied 15,000 to 20,000 TCR beta sequences to HLA alleles at 0.05 false discovery rate.

The PCR contained 60 Vbeta and 13 Jbeta primers. Method: immunoSEQ multiplex PCR; TCRdb's copy keeps in-frame clones and lacks some. The sample shows roughly 120,000 clones, more than 75% of them seen only once. Comment on this clone: Its antigen is not identified.

Sequenced material: PBMCs. This TCR came from a man in his forties in good health and CMV-seronegative.

The DNA for the CDR3 is TGTGCCAGCAGCCGACAGTCCAGCTCCTACGAGCAGTACTTC. This gives the protein CASSRQSSSYEQYF. The rearrangement uses TRBV5-5 and TRBJ2-7; tentatively, D is TRBD1 (5 bases). The V end lost 4 bases, the J end lost 0 bases, and 11 bases lay between the germline ends. Germline V gene data show CDR1 as SGHKS and CDR2 as YYEKEE (reference sequence). CDR3 length: 14 residues.